This TCR beta chain was documented in a study of cytomegalovirus exposure and HLA in healthy donors. Study-wide points: Listed as cytomegalovirus-associated were around 160 TCR beta chains. The study found most TCR sequences rare, yet found some public TCRs in many donors.

Donors were nominally healthy when sampled, though unrecorded immune exposures were likely. This clone has just a few counts. Its antigen is unknown. PCR employed 60 Vbeta and 13 Jbeta primers. Sequencing was performed with immunoSEQ multiplex PCR; in TCRdb, only in-frame clones are kept and a portion is missing. The table shows about 110,000 clones, with 12% to 15% occurring only once. The junction had 6 bases not matched to a gene; V was cut back by 4 bases and J by 2 bases. CDR3 length: 18 residues. Germline CDR1 and CDR2: SGHAT and FQNNGV. The sample taken for sequencing was PBMCs. The chain carries TRBV11-2 and TRBJ2-6, with 12 bases fitting TRBD2. The source of this sequence is a female donor in good health and CMV-seronegative. The CDR3 DNA follows: TGTGCCAGCAGCTGGCAGACTAGCGGGGGCCCTGGGGCCAACGTCCTGACTTTC. This translates into CASSWQTSGGPGANVLTF.